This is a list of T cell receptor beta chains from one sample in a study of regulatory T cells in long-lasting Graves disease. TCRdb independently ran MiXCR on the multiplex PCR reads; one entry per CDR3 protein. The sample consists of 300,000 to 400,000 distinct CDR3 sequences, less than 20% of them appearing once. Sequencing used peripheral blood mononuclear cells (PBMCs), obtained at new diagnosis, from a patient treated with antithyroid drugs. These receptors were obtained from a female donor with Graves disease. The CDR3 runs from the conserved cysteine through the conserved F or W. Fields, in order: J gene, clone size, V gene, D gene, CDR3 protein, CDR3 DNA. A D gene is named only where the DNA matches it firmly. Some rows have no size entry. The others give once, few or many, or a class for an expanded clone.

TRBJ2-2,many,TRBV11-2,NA,CASSLVPSDTGELFF,TGTGCCAGCAGCTTAGTTCCGTCCGACACCGGGGAGCTGTTTTTT
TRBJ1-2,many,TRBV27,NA,CASTGGGARPWGYTF,TGTGCCAGCACCGGAGGTGGGGCTCGGCCTTGGGGCTACACCTTC
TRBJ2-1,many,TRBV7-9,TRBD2,CASSLAGGRGIVRSYNEQFF,TGTGCCAGCAGCTTAGCGGGCGGGAGAGGAATAGTACGGTCCTACAATGAGCAGTTCTTC
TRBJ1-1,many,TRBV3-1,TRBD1,CASSQPRGQGATEAFF,TGTGCCAGCAGCCAACCCCGAGGACAGGGGGCCACTGAAGCTTTCTTT
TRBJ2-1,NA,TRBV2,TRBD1,CASSPLRDRGWNNEQFF,TGTGCCAGCAGTCCCCTCCGGGACAGGGGATGGAACAATGAGCAGTTCTTC
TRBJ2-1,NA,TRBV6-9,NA,CASSYFIGSGSYNEQFF,TGTGCCAGCAGTTACTTTATTGGGAGCGGCTCCTACAATGAGCAGTTCTTC
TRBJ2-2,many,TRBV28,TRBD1,CASSLGQGTGELFF,TGTGCCAGCAGTTTAGGACAGGGGACCGGGGAGCTGTTTTTT
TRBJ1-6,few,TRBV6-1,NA,CASRPTVKYSPLHF,TGTGCCAGCAGGCCGACAGTCAAATATTCACCCCTCCACTTT
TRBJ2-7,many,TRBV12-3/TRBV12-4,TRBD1,CASSPNRGRRAYEQYF,TGTGCCAGCAGCCCCAACAGGGGGCGTCGTGCCTACGAGCAGTACTTC
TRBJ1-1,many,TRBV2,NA,CASSPGLEAFF,TGTGCCAGCAGTCCAGGGCTTGAAGCTTTCTTT
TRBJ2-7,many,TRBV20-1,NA,CSALDRTAYEQYF,TGCAGTGCCCTAGACAGGACCGCCTACGAGCAGTACTTC
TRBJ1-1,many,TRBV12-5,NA,CASGSAGVNTEAFF,TGTGCTAGTGGTTCAGCCGGGGTGAACACTGAAGCTTTCTTT
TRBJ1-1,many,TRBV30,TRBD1,CAWGGPTGTEAFF,TGTGCCTGGGGGGGACCGACAGGGACTGAAGCTTTCTTT
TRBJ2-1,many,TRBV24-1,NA,CATSDLTAGRYNEQFF,TGTGCCACCAGTGATTTGACGGCGGGACGTTACAATGAGCAGTTCTTC
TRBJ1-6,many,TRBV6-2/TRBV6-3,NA,CASSPSYNSPLHF,TGTGCCAGCAGTCCCTCCTATAATTCACCCCTCCACTTT
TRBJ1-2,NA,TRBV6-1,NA,CASLRGQDINYGYTF,TGTGCCTCCCTTCGGGGGCAAGATATTAACTATGGCTACACCTTC
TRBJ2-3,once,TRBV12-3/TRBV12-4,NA,CASSLEPAMSSTDTQYF,TGTGCCAGCAGTTTGGAGCCGGCGATGTCTAGCACAGATACGCAGTATTTT
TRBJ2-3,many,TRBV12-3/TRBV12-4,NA,CASSAQIAVLDTQYF,TGTGCCAGCAGTGCCCAGATAGCGGTGTTAGATACGCAGTATTTT
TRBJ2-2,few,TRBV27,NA,CASSLWTTGELFF,TGTGCCAGCAGTCTATGGACGACCGGGGAGCTGTTTTTT
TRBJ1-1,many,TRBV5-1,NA,CASGSEELNTEAFF,TGCGCCAGCGGCTCCGAAGAATTGAACACTGAAGCTTTCTTT
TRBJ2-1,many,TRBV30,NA,CAWSVFDNEQFF,TGTGCCTGGAGTGTATTCGACAATGAGCAGTTCTTC
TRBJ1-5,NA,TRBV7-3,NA,CASSLLAGAEQPQHF,TGTGCCAGCAGCTTATTAGCAGGGGCAGAGCAGCCCCAGCATTTT
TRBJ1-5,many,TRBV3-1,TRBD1,CASSPDREQPQHF,TGTGCCAGCAGCCCCGACAGGGAGCAGCCCCAGCATTTT
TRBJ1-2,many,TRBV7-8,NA,CASSPRRVPYGYTF,TGTGCCAGCAGCCCCCGACGGGTCCCCTATGGCTACACCTTC
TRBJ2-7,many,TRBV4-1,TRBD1,CASSPGQGYTYEQYF,TGCGCCAGCAGCCCCGGACAGGGTTACACCTACGAGCAGTACTTC
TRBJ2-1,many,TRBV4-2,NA,CASSQDFRGLDNEQFF,TGTGCCAGCAGCCAAGATTTCCGGGGTCTCGACAATGAGCAGTTCTTC
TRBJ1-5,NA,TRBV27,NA,CASSLRDGNQPQHF,TGTGCCAGCAGTCTCCGTGATGGCAATCAGCCCCAGCATTTT
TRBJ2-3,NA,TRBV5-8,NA,CASSLRTVRTDTQYF,TGTGCCAGCAGCTTGAGGACGGTCCGCACAGATACGCAGTATTTT
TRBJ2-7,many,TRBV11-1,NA,CASSFLLGYGTPRGEQYF,TGTGCCAGCAGCTTCTTATTGGGGTATGGGACCCCTCGAGGCGAGCAGTACTTC
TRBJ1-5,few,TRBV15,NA,CATSSPNQPQHF,TGTGCCACCAGCAGTCCCAATCAGCCCCAGCATTTT
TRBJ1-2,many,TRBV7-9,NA,CASTPGQGGYTF,TGTGCCAGCACCCCAGGTCAGGGCGGCTACACCTTC
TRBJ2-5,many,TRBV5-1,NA,CASRIREGIEETQYF,TGCGCCAGCAGGATCAGAGAGGGTATCGAAGAGACCCAGTACTTC
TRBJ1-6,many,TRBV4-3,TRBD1,CASSQDPPGTVNSPLHF,TGCGCCAGCAGCCAGGATCCTCCGGGGACAGTGAATTCACCCCTCCACTTT
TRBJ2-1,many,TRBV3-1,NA,CASSRDVHGNEQFF,TGTGCCAGCAGTCGGGACGTCCACGGCAATGAGCAGTTCTTC
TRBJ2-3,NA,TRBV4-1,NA,CASSPTQWGSTDTQYF,TGCGCCAGCAGCCCAACCCAGTGGGGGAGCACAGATACGCAGTATTTT
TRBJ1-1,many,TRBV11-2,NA,CASSFGLDTEAFF,TGTGCCAGCAGCTTCGGGCTGGACACTGAAGCTTTCTTT
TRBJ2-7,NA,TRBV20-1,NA,CSAREVGPGDSLYEQYF,TGCAGTGCTAGAGAAGTAGGACCGGGGGACTCCCTCTACGAGCAGTACTTC
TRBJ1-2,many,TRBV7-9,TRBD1,CASSLAHRGGLDGYTF,TGTGCCAGCAGCTTAGCGCACAGGGGGGGCCTAGATGGCTACACCTTC
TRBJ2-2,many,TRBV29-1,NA,CSVEEGARTGELFF,TGCAGCGTTGAGGAGGGGGCGCGGACCGGGGAGCTGTTTTTT
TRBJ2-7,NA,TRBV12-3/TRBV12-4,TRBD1,CASRGTGVNYEQYF,TGTGCCAGCAGGGGGACAGGGGTAAACTACGAGCAGTACTTC
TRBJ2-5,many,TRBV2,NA,CASSPFGKGPQETQYF,TGTGCCAGCTCCCCTTTCGGTAAGGGGCCCCAAGAGACCCAGTACTTC
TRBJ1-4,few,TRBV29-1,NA,CSVLGFFYSVEKLFF,TGCAGCGTACTGGGTTTCTTCTATTCGGTTGAAAAACTGTTTTTT
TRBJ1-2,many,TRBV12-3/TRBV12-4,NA,CASSLIGGGIGYTF,TGTGCCAGCAGTTTAATAGGAGGAGGGATTGGCTACACCTTC
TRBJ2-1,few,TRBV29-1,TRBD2,CSAHGAGGAYNEQFF,TGCAGCGCACATGGGGCGGGAGGTGCCTACAATGAGCAGTTCTTC
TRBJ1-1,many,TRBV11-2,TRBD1,CASSLVVRDRGKFEAFF,TGTGCCAGCAGCTTAGTGGTTAGGGACAGGGGAAAATTTGAAGCTTTCTTT
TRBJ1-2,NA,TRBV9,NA,CASSGGSSYGYTF,TGTGCCAGCAGCGGGGGATCTAGCTATGGCTACACCTTC
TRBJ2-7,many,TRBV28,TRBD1,CASSFRGQGLRSTYEQYF,TGTGCCAGCAGTTTTAGGGGACAGGGGTTACGGAGCACCTACGAGCAGTACTTC